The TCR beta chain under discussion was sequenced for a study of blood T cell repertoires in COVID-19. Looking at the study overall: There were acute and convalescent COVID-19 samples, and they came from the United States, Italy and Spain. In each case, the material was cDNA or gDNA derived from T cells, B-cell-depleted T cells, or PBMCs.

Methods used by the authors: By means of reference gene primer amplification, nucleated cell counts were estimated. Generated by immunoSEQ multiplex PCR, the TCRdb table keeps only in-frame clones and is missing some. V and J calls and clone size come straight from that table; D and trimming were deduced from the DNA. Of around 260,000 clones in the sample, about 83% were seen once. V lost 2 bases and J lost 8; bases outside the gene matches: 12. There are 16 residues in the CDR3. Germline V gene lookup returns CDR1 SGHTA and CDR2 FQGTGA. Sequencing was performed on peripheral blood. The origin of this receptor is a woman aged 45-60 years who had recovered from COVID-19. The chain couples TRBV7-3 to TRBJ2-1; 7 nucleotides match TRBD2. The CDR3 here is CASSLGGVPRKDEQFF. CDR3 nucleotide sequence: TGTGCCAGCAGCTTAGGGGGGGTCCCCCGCAAAGATGAGCAGTTCTTC. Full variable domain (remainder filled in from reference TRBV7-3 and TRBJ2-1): GAGVSQTPSNKVTEKGKYVELRCDPISGHTALYWYRQSLGQGPEFLIYFQGTGAADDSGLPNDRFFAVRPEGSVSTLKIQRTERGDSAVYLCASSLGGVPRKDEQFFGPGTRLTVL.